Each of the 7 T cell receptor beta chains below was sequenced from the same sample in a study of T cells expressing NK-cell markers. Each CDR3 protein gets one entry in TCRdb, which reprocessed the 5' RACE reads and gives no DNA. The sample table includes fewer than 400,000 distinct CDR3 sequences. Sequencing used blood T cells: a sorted CD56 or NKG2C T cell subset, CD4+ or CD8+ T cells, or bulk PBMC T cells (not recorded which). All receptors derive from a woman in her fifties or sixties in good health.

The genes are TRBV18 and TRBJ2-3; TCRdb designates TRBD2, a call that cannot be tested without DNA. The CDR3 contains 16 residues. CDR1 KGHSH and CDR2 LQKENI come from the germline V gene. The CDR3 spells CASSPGTSGSTDTQYF.

The rearrangement uses TRBV18 and TRBJ2-2; TCRdb lists TRBD2, though no DNA is available to test this call. The CDR3 has 15 amino acids. Germline assignment: CDR1 KGHSH and CDR2 LQKENI. CDR3 region: CASSSVWEAIGELFF.

The chain couples TRBV6-1 to TRBJ2-1; as DNA is missing, the TRBD2 call by TCRdb cannot be tested. CDR1 and CDR2 from the germline V gene are MNHNS and SASEGT. This CDR3 has 16 amino acids. The CDR3 region is CASSENPSGTYNEQFF.

V and J are TRBV12-3 or TRBV12-4 and TRBJ1-1; TCRdb gives TRBD1 as the D gene, but with no DNA this cannot be confirmed. The CDR3 length is 15 residues. The CDR3 is CASTFASGPFDEAFF.

The chain joins TRBV28 to TRBJ2-1. The germline CDR1 and CDR2 sequences are MDHEN and SYDVKM. This CDR3 is built from 13 residues. The CDR3 sequence: CASAQSSYNEQFF.

V gene TRBV2 combines with J gene TRBJ1-5; the TRBD1 assignment by TCRdb is unverifiable without DNA. CDR1 and CDR2 (germline): SNHLY, FYNNEI. CDR3 length: 14 residues. This CDR3 reads CASSLDSYNQPQHF.

The chain links TRBV3-1 to TRBJ2-1; TCRdb gives TRBD1 as the D gene, but with no DNA this cannot be confirmed. Germline V gene data show CDR1 as LGHDT and CDR2 as YNNKEL (reference sequence). The CDR3 has 15 residues. The CDR3 region is CASSQEPVSYNEQFF.